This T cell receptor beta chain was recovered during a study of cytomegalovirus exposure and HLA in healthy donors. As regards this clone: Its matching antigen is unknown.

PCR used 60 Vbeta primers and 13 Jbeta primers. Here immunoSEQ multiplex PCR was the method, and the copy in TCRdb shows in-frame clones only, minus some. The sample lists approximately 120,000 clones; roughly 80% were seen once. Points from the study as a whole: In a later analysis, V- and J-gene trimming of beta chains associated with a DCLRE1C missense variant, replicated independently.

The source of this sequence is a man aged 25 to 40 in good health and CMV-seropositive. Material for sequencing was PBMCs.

CDR3 loop: CASSYEGGADEQYF. The CDR3 region has the DNA TGTGCCAGCAGCTATGAGGGGGGGGCCGACGAGCAGTACTTC. This chain connects TRBV7-2 to TRBJ2-7, with D perhaps matching TRBD2 (7 bases). Trimming stripped 4 bases from V and 5 bases from J, with 15 bases between. From germline, CDR1 is SGHTA and CDR2 FQGNSA. This CDR3 is 14 amino acids long.